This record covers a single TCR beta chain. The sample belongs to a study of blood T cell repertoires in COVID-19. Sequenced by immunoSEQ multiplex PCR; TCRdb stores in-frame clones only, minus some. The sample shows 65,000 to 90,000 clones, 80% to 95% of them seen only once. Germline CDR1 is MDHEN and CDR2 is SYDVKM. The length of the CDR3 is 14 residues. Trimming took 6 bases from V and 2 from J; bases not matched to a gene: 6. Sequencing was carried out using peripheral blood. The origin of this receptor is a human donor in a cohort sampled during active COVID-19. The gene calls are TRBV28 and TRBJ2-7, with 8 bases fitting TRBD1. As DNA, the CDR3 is TGTGCCAGCAGCCAGAACAGGGGGGCCTACGAGCAGTACTTC. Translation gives CASSQNRGAYEQYF.